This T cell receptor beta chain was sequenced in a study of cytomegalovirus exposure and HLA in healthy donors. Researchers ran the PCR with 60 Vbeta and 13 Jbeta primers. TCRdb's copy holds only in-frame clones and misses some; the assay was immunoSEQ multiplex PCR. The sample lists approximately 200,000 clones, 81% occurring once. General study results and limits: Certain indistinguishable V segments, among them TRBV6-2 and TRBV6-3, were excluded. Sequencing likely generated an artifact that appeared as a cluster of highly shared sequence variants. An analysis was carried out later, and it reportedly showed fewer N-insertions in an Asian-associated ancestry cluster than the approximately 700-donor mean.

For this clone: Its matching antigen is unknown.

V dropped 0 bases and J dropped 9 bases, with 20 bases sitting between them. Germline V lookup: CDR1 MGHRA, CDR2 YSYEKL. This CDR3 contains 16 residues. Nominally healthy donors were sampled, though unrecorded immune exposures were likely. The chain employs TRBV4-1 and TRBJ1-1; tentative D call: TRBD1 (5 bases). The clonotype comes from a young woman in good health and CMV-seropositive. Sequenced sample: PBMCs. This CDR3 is CASSQDLGRGVLKAFF. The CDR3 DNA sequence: TGCGCCAGCAGCCAAGATCTAGGTCGGGGGGTACTTAAAGCTTTCTTT.